A selection of T cell receptor beta chains follows, all from one sample in a study of cytomegalovirus exposure and HLA in healthy donors. Produced via immunoSEQ multiplex PCR; TCRdb's table is partial and in-frame only. The table records approximately 190,000 clones, about 80% of them present only once. The sequencing sample was made of PBMCs. These TCRs come from a man between 18 and 35 years old in good health and CMV-seropositive. The CDR3 runs from the conserved cysteine through the conserved F or W. A D gene is named only where the DNA matches it firmly. A row's size may be missing; if present it is once, few, many or a size class.

clone size: -
V gene: TRBV7-2
J gene: TRBJ2-1
D gene: TRBD1
CDR3 DNA: TGTGCCAGCAGCGCGCCGGGACAGGGGAGCCATGAGCAGTTCTTC
CDR3 protein: CASSAPGQGSHEQFF

clone size: -
V gene: TRBV5-6
J gene: TRBJ2-1
D gene: -
CDR3 DNA: TGTGCCAGCAGCTTGTTGTGGACAAGCAATGAGCAGTTCTTC
CDR3 protein: CASSLLWTSNEQFF

clone size: -
V gene: TRBV4-1
J gene: TRBJ1-5
D gene: TRBD1
CDR3 DNA: TGCGCCAGCAGCCTCGACGGACAGGGGGCGCAAGTTAGCAATCAGCCCCAGCATTTT
CDR3 protein: CASSLDGQGAQVSNQPQHF

clone size: -
V gene: TRBV4-1
J gene: TRBJ2-4
D gene: TRBD2
CDR3 DNA: TGCGCCAGCAGCCAAGGTTTACAAAGCGGGAGCTCCAAAAACATTCAGTACTTC
CDR3 protein: CASSQGLQSGSSKNIQYF

clone size: few
V gene: TRBV30
J gene: TRBJ1-2
D gene: TRBD1
CDR3 DNA: TGTGCCTGGGGGACAGGGAGGGATGGCTACACCTTC
CDR3 protein: CAWGTGRDGYTF

clone size: -
V gene: TRBV5-5
J gene: TRBJ1-2
D gene: -
CDR3 DNA: TGTGCCAGCAGCTCGGGAGACAGAATGAACTATGGCTACACCTTC
CDR3 protein: CASSSGDRMNYGYTF

clone size: -
V gene: TRBV7-9
J gene: TRBJ2-2
D gene: TRBD2
CDR3 DNA: TGTGCCAGCAGCTTAGGTCCCAGCGGGAGGGCCGCTGCCGGGGAGCTGTTTTTT
CDR3 protein: CASSLGPSGRAAAGELFF

clone size: -
V gene: TRBV2
J gene: TRBJ2-7
D gene: TRBD1
CDR3 DNA: TGTGCCAGCAGTGCAAAGACAGGGGGAATAAGGGACTACGAGCAGTACTTC
CDR3 protein: CASSAKTGGIRDYEQYF

clone size: -
V gene: TRBV5-1
J gene: TRBJ2-1
D gene: TRBD2
CDR3 DNA: TGCGCCAGCAGCCTCCGGACTAGCGGCGGAGGGAATGAGCAGTTCTTC
CDR3 protein: CASSLRTSGGGNEQFF

clone size: -
V gene: TRBV9
J gene: TRBJ2-7
D gene: TRBD2
CDR3 DNA: TGTGCCAGGACTAGCGGCTCCTACGAGCAGTACTTC
CDR3 protein: CARTSGSYEQYF

clone size: -
V gene: TRBV10-3
J gene: TRBJ1-2
D gene: TRBD1
CDR3 DNA: TGTGCCATCAGCCGGAGGACAGGGGATGACTATGGCTACACCTTC
CDR3 protein: CAISRRTGDDYGYTF

clone size: -
V gene: TRBV5-1
J gene: TRBJ2-1
D gene: TRBD2
CDR3 DNA: TGCGCCAGCAGCTTACTAGCGGGAGGTGGGGACAATGAGCAGTTCTTC
CDR3 protein: CASSLLAGGGDNEQFF

clone size: -
V gene: TRBV5-6
J gene: TRBJ2-7
D gene: TRBD1
CDR3 DNA: TGTGCCAGCAGCTTCGGTATGGGACAGGGGAACGAGCAGTACTTC
CDR3 protein: CASSFGMGQGNEQYF

clone size: -
V gene: TRBV9
J gene: TRBJ2-7
D gene: -
CDR3 DNA: TGTGCCAGCGGCGGAGCCTACGAGCAGTACTTC
CDR3 protein: CASGGAYEQYF

clone size: -
V gene: TRBV7-8
J gene: TRBJ2-6
D gene: -
CDR3 DNA: TGTGCCAGCAGCTTAGTCGGGGGCTCTGGGGCCAACGTCCTGACTTTC
CDR3 protein: CASSLVGGSGANVLTF

clone size: -
V gene: TRBV6-1
J gene: TRBJ2-1
D gene: -
CDR3 DNA: TGTGCCAGCAGTGAAGCCAGTACCCTCGTCCACAATGAGCAGTTCTTC
CDR3 protein: CASSEASTLVHNEQFF

clone size: once
V gene: TRBV29-1
J gene: TRBJ2-7
D gene: TRBD2
CDR3 DNA: TGCAGCGTTGCCCTAGCGGTCGGAAACGAGCAGTACTTC
CDR3 protein: CSVALAVGNEQYF

clone size: few
V gene: TRBV9
J gene: TRBJ2-7
D gene: -
CDR3 DNA: TGTGCCAGCAGCCCCCGCTACTCCTACGAGCAGTACTTC
CDR3 protein: CASSPRYSYEQYF

clone size: -
V gene: TRBV5-4
J gene: TRBJ2-3
D gene: TRBD2
CDR3 DNA: TGTGCCAGCAGCCCTGGGCAGCGGGAGGGTTCAGATACGCAGTATTTT
CDR3 protein: CASSPGQREGSDTQYF

clone size: -
V gene: TRBV28
J gene: TRBJ2-7
D gene: -
CDR3 DNA: TGTGCCAGCAGTTTGGTTGGGAGCTCCTACGAGCAGTACTTC
CDR3 protein: CASSLVGSSYEQYF

clone size: -
V gene: TRBV19
J gene: TRBJ2-7
D gene: -
CDR3 DNA: TGTGCCAGTATGGAGGGTAACGAGCAGTACTTC
CDR3 protein: CASMEGNEQYF

clone size: -
V gene: TRBV9
J gene: TRBJ2-7
D gene: TRBD1
CDR3 DNA: TGTGCCAGCAGCCCAGGGGGTTCGGAGCAGTACTTC
CDR3 protein: CASSPGGSEQYF

clone size: -
V gene: TRBV28
J gene: TRBJ1-1
D gene: -
CDR3 DNA: TGTGCCAGCAGAACGACCCAGGTGAACACTGAAGCTTTCTTT
CDR3 protein: CASRTTQVNTEAFF

clone size: -
V gene: TRBV7-9
J gene: TRBJ2-1
D gene: -
CDR3 DNA: TGTGCCAGCAAGACCGGGGTAGAAAAGGGCAATGAGCAGTTCTTC
CDR3 protein: CASKTGVEKGNEQFF

clone size: -
V gene: TRBV7-2
J gene: TRBJ1-4
D gene: -
CDR3 DNA: TGTGCCAGCAGCTTAGAGCTTCGGGAAAAACTGTTTTTT
CDR3 protein: CASSLELREKLFF

clone size: -
V gene: TRBV7-8
J gene: TRBJ2-7
D gene: TRBD1
CDR3 DNA: TGTGCCAGCAGCCACCGACAGGGGACACTGGAATCCGCAGCCTACGAGCAGTACTTC
CDR3 protein: CASSHRQGTLESAAYEQYF

clone size: -
V gene: TRBV11-2
J gene: TRBJ2-7
D gene: TRBD2
CDR3 DNA: TGTGCCAGCAGCTCGACTAGCGGGAGCGCGTACGAGCAGTACTTC
CDR3 protein: CASSSTSGSAYEQYF

clone size: -
V gene: TRBV27
J gene: TRBJ2-1
D gene: -
CDR3 DNA: TGTGCCAGCTGCGCCTTCCCCTACAATGAGCAGTTCTTC
CDR3 protein: CASCAFPYNEQFF

clone size: -
V gene: TRBV4-3
J gene: TRBJ2-7
D gene: TRBD2
CDR3 DNA: TGCGCCAGCAGCCAAGATGGCCCCCGGGCTAGCGGGAGCGAGCAGTACTTC
CDR3 protein: CASSQDGPRASGSEQYF

clone size: -
V gene: TRBV11-1
J gene: TRBJ2-7
D gene: -
CDR3 DNA: TGTGCCAGCAGCCTGACGGAGACCTACGAGCAGTACTTC
CDR3 protein: CASSLTETYEQYF

clone size: -
V gene: TRBV27
J gene: TRBJ2-5
D gene: -
CDR3 DNA: TGTGCCAGCAGGGCCAACCTCGGGACACTCCAAGAGACCCAGTACTTC
CDR3 protein: CASRANLGTLQETQYF

clone size: -
V gene: TRBV4-1
J gene: TRBJ2-6
D gene: -
CDR3 DNA: TGCGCCAGCAGCCCGGGCTCTGGGGCCAACGTCCTGACTTTC
CDR3 protein: CASSPGSGANVLTF

clone size: -
V gene: TRBV7-9
J gene: TRBJ1-1
D gene: TRBD1
CDR3 DNA: TGTGCCAGCAGCTTCACCCAGGGGGCTGGGAAAGCTTTCTTT
CDR3 protein: CASSFTQGAGKAFF

clone size: -
V gene: TRBV13
J gene: TRBJ2-7
D gene: -
CDR3 DNA: TGTGCCAGCAGCTTAGCTTACGGCTACGAGCAGTACTTC
CDR3 protein: CASSLAYGYEQYF

clone size: -
V gene: TRBV28
J gene: TRBJ2-3
D gene: -
CDR3 DNA: TGTGCCAGTGCAGGGACATACGGGATAGATACGCAGTATTTT
CDR3 protein: CASAGTYGIDTQYF